Described below is a single T cell receptor beta chain sequence and its context. Its antigen remains unidentified. One end of the junction fails to match germline, which may point to a read error. The second PCR ran roughly 7 to 11 cycles with a sample-barcoded 5' primer and J-beta primers. TCRdb ran MiXCR on the 5' RACE reads and lists one entry per CDR3 protein. The sample lists some 1,000,000 distinct CDR3 sequences, under 30% occurring once. The germline gives CDR1 SGDLS, CDR2 YYNGEE. This CDR3 has 14 residues. These data originate in a study of blood T cells in healthy people across ages. General study findings and limits: Observed TCR beta diversity showed a strong correlation with the percentage of naive T cells as measured by flow cytometry.

These same data were also listed under a study on T cells of mothers and their children. From that study: The sample comes from fewer than 10 healthy Caucasian donors: mothers and children.

Source material: blood. The J gene is TRBJ1-2, the V gene TRBV9; 7 bases align to TRBD1. The sequence derives from a girl aged 2 to 9 in good health. The CDR3 here is CVSSVDRELYGYTF. As DNA, the CDR3 is TGTGTCAGCAGCGTCGACAGGGAACTCTATGGCTACACCTTC. The full variable domain, its missing parts supplied by reference TRBV9 and TRBJ1-2, is DSGVTQTPKHLITATGQRVTLRCSPRSGDLSVYWYQQSLDQGLQFLIQYYNGEERAKGNILERFSAQQFPDLHSELNLSSLELGDSALYFCVSSVDRELYGYTFGSGTRLTVV.